The next 21 T cell receptor beta chains were all read from a single sample in a study of cytomegalovirus exposure and HLA in healthy donors. 13 Jbeta primers and 60 Vbeta primers were used for the PCR. Profiled with immunoSEQ multiplex PCR; TCRdb holds only in-frame clones, not every one. The sample has approximately 76,000 clones, 60% to 70% seen once. Sequencing was carried out using PBMCs. These receptors all stem from a man under 40 in good health and CMV-seropositive.

The chain has TRBV18 and TRBJ2-3, with 9 nucleotides matching TRBD2. Per germline, CDR1 KGHSH and CDR2 LQKENI. The CDR3 totals 15 residues. V shed 5 bases and J 4 bases; nucleotides not matched to a gene: 7. DNA for the CDR3: TGTGCCAGCTCATCCTCTGGCGGGGGGGCAGATACGCAGTATTTT. It translates to CASSSSGGGADTQYF.

The chain is built from TRBV7-9 and TRBJ2-3; 10 nucleotides line up with TRBD2. Germline V gene sequence: CDR1 SEHNR, CDR2 FQNEAQ (reference sequence). V was pared by 5 bases and J by 3 bases, with 5 bases of the junction left unmatched. The CDR3 runs 15 residues. The CDR3 region has the DNA TGTGCCAGCAGCGTAAGCGGGGGGGCGACAGATACGCAGTATTTT. Translating it yields CASSVSGGATDTQYF.

Details on this clone: The junction does not match germline at one end; this may be a read error. The chain joins TRBV7-7 to TRBJ2-7, with TRBD2 matching over 9 bases. The CDR3 runs 18 residues. Germline values: CDR1 SSHAT, CDR2 FNYEAQ (reference sequence). The CDR3 DNA reads TGTGCTAGCAGCTTAGAGCTAGCGGGACGTTACGGCGGCTACGAGCAGTACTTC. Residues: CASSLELAGRYGGYEQYF.

The CDR3 sequence: CASSEQGYHQPQHF. As DNA, the CDR3 is TGTGCCAGCAGTGAACAGGGGTATCATCAGCCCCAGCATTTT. The chain combines TRBV6-5 with TRBJ1-5, with 7 bases lining up with TRBD1. This CDR3 is 14 amino acids long. The V segment lost 5 bases and the J segment 5 bases; nucleotides outside the gene matches: 6. Per the germline V gene, CDR1 is MNHEY and CDR2 is SVGAGI.

The chain uses TRBV5-3 and TRBJ2-3; 16 nucleotides match TRBD2. TRBV5-3 is an ORF, with its function uncertain. The V gene end was trimmed by 1 base and the J gene end by 4 bases; junction bases not matched to a gene: 15. CDR3 size: 21 residues. CDR3 sequence: CARSLTKGLAGGRSNADTQYF. The CDR3 DNA is TGTGCCAGAAGCTTGACTAAGGGACTAGCGGGAGGGCGGTCTAATGCAGATACGCAGTATTTT.

This sequence joins TRBV4-2 and TRBJ2-3, with 7 nucleotides matching TRBD2. The CDR3 spans 16 residues. V lost 4 bases, J lost 0 bases, and 7 bases stayed unmatched. Per the germline V gene, CDR1 is LGHNA and CDR2 is YNFKEQ. The CDR3 nucleotides are TGTGCCAGCAGCCGTGGGGAGGGTTCTAGCACAGATACGCAGTATTTT. Translated: CASSRGEGSSTDTQYF.

The gene calls are TRBV14 and TRBJ1-6; D is unclear. With 4 bases removed from V and 6 bases from J, the gap between germline ends came to 16 bases. Per the germline V gene, CDR1 is SGHDN and CDR2 is FVKESK. This CDR3 has 16 residues. The CDR3 DNA sequence: TGTGCCAGCAGCCGGAACTCTTTAAGGAGTAATTCACCCCTCCACTTT. It codes for CASSRNSLRSNSPLHF.

For this clone: A read error may account for a junction end that differs from germline. The DNA of the CDR3 is TGTGCCAGCAGCCTAGCGGGGGCTCGCACAGATACGCAGTATTTT. The encoded protein is CASSLAGARTDTQYF. The V and J genes are TRBV11-1 and TRBJ2-3, with 10 bases lining up with TRBD2. The CDR3 runs 15 residues. CDR1 is SGHAT, CDR2 FQDESV, per germline (reference sequence).

This CDR3 reads CASSLTGLARQETQYF. For the CDR3, the DNA is TGCGCCAGCAGCTTAACAGGACTAGCGCGACAAGAGACCCAGTACTTC. The gene calls are TRBV5-1 and TRBJ2-5, with TRBD2 identical over 9 bases. Germline V gene data show CDR1 as SGHRS and CDR2 as YFSETQ. This CDR3 comprises 16 residues. Losses at the gene ends were 2 bases for V and 2 bases for J; bases not matched to a gene: 7.

The V call is TRBV27, the J call TRBJ2-1; 7 nucleotides align to TRBD2. There are 16 residues in the CDR3. Per germline, CDR1 MNHEY and CDR2 SMNVEV (reference sequence). With 4 bases clipped from V and 5 bases from J, the junction kept 11 bases outside the gene matches. CDR3 in DNA: TGTGCCAGCAGTTCGAAGTCTTGGGGGGGGGACAATGAGCAGTTCTTC. It translates to CASSSKSWGGDNEQFF.

V and J are TRBV28 and TRBJ1-2; D perhaps matches TRBD1 (5 bases). The V gene lost 2 bases and the J gene lost 5 bases, with 9 bases spanning the gap. Germline CDR1 and CDR2: MDHEN and SYDVKM. The CDR3 length is 13 residues. The CDR3, as DNA: TGTGCCAGCAGTTTAGGCAGGGCGTATGGCTACACCTTC. The encoded protein is CASSLGRAYGYTF.

CDR3 bases: TGCGCCAGCAGCTTGGCTTCGACAGGGTCGACTACAAGTTATGGCTACACCTTC. Residues: CASSLASTGSTTSYGYTF. The V call is TRBV5-1, the J call TRBJ1-2, with 7 bases aligning to TRBD1. The CDR3 covers 18 residues. Germline V gene data show CDR1 as SGHRS and CDR2 as YFSETQ. Losses at the gene ends were 0 bases for V and 5 bases for J; bases not matched to a gene: 16.

This clone has only one observation. The chain uses TRBV4-2 and TRBJ2-3; 7 nucleotides agree with TRBD1. J lost 4 bases, V lost 3 bases, and 4 bases had no gene match. The CDR3 covers 14 residues. CDR1 and CDR2 (germline): LGHNA, YNFKEQ. CDR3 nucleotides: TGTGCCAGCAGCCAGCGACAGGGCTCAGATACGCAGTATTTT. Translation gives CASSQRQGSDTQYF.

This chain joins TRBV19 and TRBJ2-7; D remains ambiguous. Germline CDR1 LNHDA, CDR2 SQIVND (reference sequence). The V and J ends lost 1 base and 6 bases respectively, with 4 bases between them. CDR3 length: 11 residues. As DNA, the CDR3 is TGTGCCAGTAGTATAGGTAGCGAGCAGTACTTC. Translating it yields CASSIGSEQYF.

This chain connects TRBV4-1 to TRBJ2-7; tentatively, D is TRBD2 (6 bases). This CDR3 is built from 16 residues. Trimming took off 2 bases at V and 0 bases at J, with 14 bases between the two ends. Per germline, CDR1 MGHRA and CDR2 YSYEKL. CDR3 in amino acids: CASSQTSEGTSYEQYF. The DNA of the CDR3 is TGCGCCAGCAGCCAAACTTCGGAGGGAACCTCCTACGAGCAGTACTTC.

The rearrangement links TRBV2 to TRBJ1-5, with 10 bases identical to TRBD1. V trimming: 7 bases; J trimming: 0 bases; junction bases outside the gene matches: 12. Germline CDR1 SNHLY, CDR2 FYNNEI. The CDR3 consists of 18 residues. This CDR3 reads CASTGDPGQGNSNQPQHF. Here the CDR3 DNA reads TGTGCCAGCACTGGAGATCCGGGACAGGGGAATAGCAATCAGCCCCAGCATTTT. Complete variable domain (other parts from reference TRBV2 and TRBJ1-5): EPEVTQTPSHQVTQMGQEVILRCVPISNHLYFYWYRQILGQKVEFLVSFYNNEISEKSEIFDDQFSVERPDGSNFTLKIRSTKLEDSAMYFCASTGDPGQGNSNQPQHFGDGTRLSIL.

The V and J genes are TRBV7-2 and TRBJ1-2; D is perhaps TRBD1 (6 bases). Trimming took off 5 bases at V and 4 bases at J, with 11 bases between the two ends. Germline CDR1 is SGHTA and CDR2 is FQGNSA. The CDR3 runs to 13 residues. CDR3 loop: CASSISGVYGYTF. CDR3 nucleotide sequence: TGTGCCAGCAGCATATCAGGGGTCTATGGCTACACCTTC.

V gene TRBV5-1 combines with J gene TRBJ2-3, with TRBD2 identical over 8 bases. From germline, CDR1 is SGHRS and CDR2 YFSETQ. The CDR3 covers 12 residues. J lost 6 bases, V lost 5 bases, and 2 bases had no gene match. In nucleotides, the CDR3 is TGCGCCAGCAGGGGCGGGGGGGATACGCAGTATTTT. Residues: CASRGGGDTQYF. Supplemented by reference TRBV5-1 and TRBJ2-3, the full variable domain reads KAGVTQTPRYLIKTRGQQVTLSCSPISGHRSVSWYQQTPGQGLQFLFEYFSETQRNKGNFPGRFSGRQFSNSRSEMNVSTLELGDSALYLCASRGGGDTQYFGPGTRLTVL.

The chain joins TRBV5-3 to TRBJ1-4; D call uncertain. TRBV5-3 is an ORF for which the function is uncertain. V was cut by 2 bases and J by 7 bases, with 9 bases left in between. This CDR3 contains 13 residues. CDR3 nucleotides: TGTGCCAGAAGCTTAGGACTCAGTGAAAAACTGTTTTTT. This encodes CARSLGLSEKLFF.

This clone has a handful of counts. V is TRBV14 and J is TRBJ2-7; D is possibly TRBD1 (7 bases). The germline gives CDR1 SGHDN, CDR2 FVKESK. The CDR3 totals 17 residues. V gave up 4 bases and J gave up 3 bases, with 22 bases separating them. Here the CDR3 reads CASSPEGSRDSLYEQYF. CDR3 in DNA: TGTGCCAGCAGCCCGGAGGGGAGTCGGGACAGCCTCTACGAGCAGTACTTC. Combining the CDR3 with reference TRBV14 and TRBJ2-7 gives the whole variable domain EAGVTQFPSHSVIEKGQTVTLRCDPISGHDNLYWYRRVMGKEIKFLLHFVKESKQDESGMPNNRFLAERTGGTYSTLKVQPAELEDSGVYFCASSPEGSRDSLYEQYFGPGTRLTVT.

The J gene is TRBJ2-3, the V gene TRBV18; the match to TRBD2 covers 12 bases. Germline assignment: CDR1 KGHSH and CDR2 LQKENI. Trimming removed 3 bases from V and 4 bases from J; junction bases left unmatched: 14. This CDR3 is 19 amino acids long. The DNA of the CDR3 is TGTGCCAGCTCACCTATCCCTCAGACTAGCGGGAGAGGGGCAGATACGCAGTATTTT. It yields the protein CASSPIPQTSGRGADTQYF.